This T cell receptor (beta chain) is from a study of somatic mutations in cytotoxic T cells in rheumatoid arthritis. For the study at large: Prior to any treatment and right after diagnosis, patient blood (under 31 ml EDTA) was drawn. Notes on the study in general: The antigen targets of the expanded CD8+ clones lacked identification. Rheumatoid arthritis patients were compared with age-matched healthy controls, and their CD8+ T-cell clonality did not differ significantly.

The method was immunoSEQ multiplex PCR; TCRdb's version includes in-frame clones alone and lacks a portion of them. This sample has some 2,400 clones; 77% occur once, and the top ten carry 44%. The CDR3 contains 14 residues. Trimming left V 1 base short and J 2 bases short, with 9 bases between. Germline V CDR1 and CDR2: MGHRA, YSYEKL. This clone showed up just a few times. The antigen is undetermined. The chain uses TRBV4-1 and TRBJ2-7; TRBD2 is a possible D gene (5 bases). The sequencing input was CD8+ T cells sorted from blood. This receptor was taken from a man aged 65 to 79 with rheumatoid arthritis. The CDR3 nucleotides are TGCGCCAGCAGCCAAGTTAGCGCCCCCTACGAGCAGTACTTC. Translated, it gives CASSQVSAPYEQYF.